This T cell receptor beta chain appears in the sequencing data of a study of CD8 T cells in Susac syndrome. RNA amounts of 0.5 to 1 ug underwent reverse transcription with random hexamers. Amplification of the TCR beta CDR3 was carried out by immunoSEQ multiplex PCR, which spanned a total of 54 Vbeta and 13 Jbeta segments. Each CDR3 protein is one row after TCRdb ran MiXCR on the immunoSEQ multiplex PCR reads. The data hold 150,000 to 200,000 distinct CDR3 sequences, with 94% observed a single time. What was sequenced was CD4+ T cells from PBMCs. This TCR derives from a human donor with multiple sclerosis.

The CDR3 DNA sequence: TGCAGTGCTAGGGACCCATCTCAGGGGGCCTCCACTGAAGCTTTCTTT. Translated: CSARDPSQGASTEAFF. V usage is TRBV20-1 and J usage is TRBJ1-1; 8 nucleotides match TRBD1. V was clipped by 3 bases and J by 4 bases; unmatched bases: 13. From germline, CDR1 is DFQATT and CDR2 SNEGSKA (reference sequence). CDR3 length equals 16 residues.